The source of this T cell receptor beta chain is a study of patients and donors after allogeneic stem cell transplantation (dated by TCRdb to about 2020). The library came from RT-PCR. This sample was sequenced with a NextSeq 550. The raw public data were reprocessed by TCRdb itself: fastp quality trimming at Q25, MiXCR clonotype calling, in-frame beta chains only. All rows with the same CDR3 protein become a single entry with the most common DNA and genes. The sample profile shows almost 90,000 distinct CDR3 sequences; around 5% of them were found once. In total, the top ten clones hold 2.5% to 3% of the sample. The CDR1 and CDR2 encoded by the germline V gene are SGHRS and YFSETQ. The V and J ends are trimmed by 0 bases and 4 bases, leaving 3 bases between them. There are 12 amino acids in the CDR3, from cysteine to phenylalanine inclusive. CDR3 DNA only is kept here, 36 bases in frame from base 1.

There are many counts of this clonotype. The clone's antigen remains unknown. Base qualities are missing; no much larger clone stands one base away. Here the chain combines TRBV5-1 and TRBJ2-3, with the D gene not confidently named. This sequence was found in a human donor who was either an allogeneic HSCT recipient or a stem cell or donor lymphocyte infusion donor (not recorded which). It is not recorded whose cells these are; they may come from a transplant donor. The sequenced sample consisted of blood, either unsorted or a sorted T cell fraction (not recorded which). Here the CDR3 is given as CASSLESDTQYF. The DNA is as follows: TGCGCCAGCAGCTTGGAGTCAGATACGCAGTATTTT.